One sample yielded the 19 T cell receptor beta chains listed below, sequenced in a study of T cells in Graves' hyperthyroidism and ophthalmopathy. Researchers took RNA transcripts and amplified the TCR beta CDR3 regions from them. HTBI primers drove first-round RT-PCR of the TCR CDR3. TCRdb called the multiplex PCR reads again in MiXCR, with one record for every CDR3 protein. Among some 550,000 distinct CDR3 sequences listed, less than 25% were seen once. What was sequenced was blood. The receptors originated from a man aged 18 to 29 with Graves' hyperthyroidism.

J is TRBJ2-7 and V is TRBV28; 10 bases are shared with TRBD1. The germline V gene has CDR1 MDHEN and CDR2 SYDVKM. This CDR3 contains 16 residues. J was trimmed by 0 bases and V by 5 bases; bases with no gene match: 7. DNA for the CDR3: TGTGCCAGCAGTCCAGACAGGGGGCTATTCTCCTACGAGCAGTACTTC. As protein: CASSPDRGLFSYEQYF.

This clonotype was counted ten times or more. This rearrangement joins TRBV12-3 or TRBV12-4 to TRBJ2-5; TRBD1 aligns across 11 bases. There are 15 residues in the CDR3. V lost 5 bases to trimming and J lost 7 bases; unmatched junction nucleotides: 9. The CDR3 nucleotides read TGTGCCAGCAGTCCAGGACAGGGGGCGAAGGTGACCCAGTACTTC. Its translation: CASSPGQGAKVTQYF.

This clonotype was counted at least ten times. V and J are TRBV6-2 or TRBV6-3 and TRBJ2-7; 15 nucleotides agree with TRBD2. The trim removed 4 bases at V and 3 bases at J, leaving 13 bases unmatched. The germline gives CDR1 MNHEY, CDR2 SVGEGT. The CDR3 totals 19 residues. The CDR3 is CASSFSTGTSGGPYYEQYF. The CDR3 nucleotides are TGTGCCAGCAGTTTCTCTACCGGGACTAGCGGGGGGCCATACTACGAGCAGTACTTC.

This clonotype was found many times. The rearrangement uses TRBV4-1 and TRBJ1-5; possibly TRBD1 for D (5 bases). Germline CDR1 and CDR2: MGHRA and YSYEKL. V lost 0 bases, J lost 2 bases, and 14 bases lay in between. This CDR3 spans 17 amino acids. In DNA form, the CDR3 reads TGCGCCAGCAGCCAAGATGGAGGGGTGGTGGGCAATCAGCCCCAGCATTTT. Its translation is CASSQDGGVVGNQPQHF.

This clonotype was found a few times. DNA for the CDR3: TGTGCCAGCAGTTTAGGGGGAGCTGGAGGTGTCGACTATGGCTACACCTTC. Translating gives CASSLGGAGGVDYGYTF. This sequence joins TRBV27 and TRBJ1-2; possible D gene TRBD1, 5 bases. Germline V CDR1 and CDR2: MNHEY, SMNVEV (reference sequence). CDR3 length: 17 residues. Between the trimmed V and J ends, which lost 2 bases and 3 bases, there was a span of 19 bases.

This chain links TRBV2 with TRBJ1-1; D gene uncertain. Germline CDR1 reads SNHLY; CDR2 reads FYNNEI. Trimming pared 10 bases from V and 3 bases from J, leaving 9 bases between. This CDR3 region has 11 residues. The CDR3 reads CATSGDTEAFF. The DNA for the CDR3 is TGTGCCACCAGCGGGGACACTGAAGCTTTCTTT.

In this sample, this clonotype turned up many times. This chain joins TRBV28 and TRBJ2-7; maybe TRBD1 (6 bases). The CDR3 has 15 residues. Trimming took 1 base from V and 6 from J, leaving 16 bases between them. Germline V gives CDR1 MDHEN, CDR2 SYDVKM. The CDR3 coding sequence is TGTGCCAGCAGTTTATTGGAGAGGGGGAAGGCCGAGCAGTACTTC. Translation gives CASSLLERGKAEQYF.

In its sample, this clonotype was seen many times. The chain is built from TRBV6-5 and TRBJ1-1; weak D call: TRBD1 (5 bases). V gave up 4 bases and J gave up 1 base, with 10 bases separating them. Germline loops: CDR1 MNHEY, CDR2 SVGAGI. The CDR3 totals 14 residues. In nucleotides, the CDR3 is TGTGCCAGCAGTTGGGGACTGGCGAACACTGAAGCTTTCTTT. It codes for CASSWGLANTEAFF.

This clonotype was observed at least ten times. The chain is built from TRBV6-2 or TRBV6-3 and TRBJ1-1, with D uncertain. The CDR3 runs 17 residues. V gave up 2 bases and J gave up 1 base, with 17 bases separating them. Germline CDR1 MNHEY, CDR2 SVGEGT. The CDR3 sequence: CASSYRIRPARNTEAFF. The CDR3 DNA sequence: TGTGCCAGCAGTTACCGTATTAGACCGGCCAGGAACACTGAAGCTTTCTTT.

This clonotype was seen many times. V usage is TRBV2 and J usage is TRBJ1-1; D is ambiguous. Germline assignment: CDR1 SNHLY and CDR2 FYNNEI. Between the trimmed V and J ends, which lost 9 bases and 4 bases, there was a span of 12 bases. The CDR3 spans 12 residues. The DNA for the CDR3 is TGTGCCAGTAGGCCTTTAGGCACTGAAGCTTTCTTT. Encoded protein: CASRPLGTEAFF.

The chain combines TRBV30 with TRBJ1-6; D is uncertain. This CDR3 is 15 amino acids long. Deletions cut 3 bases from V and 2 bases from J, with 11 bases between. Germline CDR1 is GTSNPN and CDR2 is SVGIG (reference sequence). In nucleotides, the CDR3 is TGTGCCTGGAGAATCCCAGCGCCCTATAATTCACCCCTCCACTTT. Protein sequence: CAWRIPAPYNSPLHF.

This clonotype came up many times. The gene calls are TRBV27 and TRBJ1-5, with TRBD1 matching 7 bases. The J segment lost 3 bases and the V segment lost 5 bases, leaving 7 bases of the junction unmatched. Germline V gene lookup returns CDR1 MNHEY and CDR2 SMNVEV (reference sequence). The CDR3 sequence is 15 residues long. The CDR3 region has the DNA TGTGCCAGCAGTCCGAACAGGGGAGCCAATCAGCCCCAGCATTTT. Amino acids: CASSPNRGANQPQHF.

This chain links TRBV27 with TRBJ1-5; 7 nucleotides line up with TRBD1. The junction had 5 bases not matched to a gene; V was cut back by 3 bases and J by 3 bases. The germline CDR1 and CDR2 sequences are MNHEY and SMNVEV (reference sequence). The CDR3 spans 15 residues. The CDR3 DNA reads as TGTGCCAGCAGTTTGAGACAGGGTAACAATCAGCCCCAGCATTTT. Translated, it gives CASSLRQGNNQPQHF.

The rearrangement uses TRBV10-3 and TRBJ2-2; the D gene is possibly TRBD2 (5 bases). Trimming took off 4 bases at V and 4 bases at J, with 10 bases between the two ends. CDR1 is ENHRY and CDR2 is SYGVKD in the germline V gene. CDR3 length: 14 residues. CDR3 amino acids: CAISGRTSTGELFF. DNA of the CDR3: TGTGCCATCAGTGGAAGAACTAGCACCGGGGAGCTGTTTTTT.

This clonotype was seen many times. The chain has TRBV12-3 or TRBV12-4 and TRBJ1-5; TRBD1 matches at 7 bases. V was pared by 5 bases and J by 5 bases, with 12 bases of the junction left unmatched. CDR3 length: 16 residues. The CDR3 here is CASSEWVGQGDQPQHF. Here the CDR3 DNA reads TGTGCCAGCAGTGAATGGGTCGGGCAGGGGGATCAGCCCCAGCATTTT.

There are many counts of this clonotype. The chain recombines TRBV7-9 with TRBJ2-7; 8 bases line up with TRBD1. CDR1 SEHNR and CDR2 FQNEAQ come from the germline V gene (reference sequence). Trimming took 3 bases from V and 7 from J; bases not matched to a gene: 11. This CDR3 region has 15 residues. This CDR3 reads CASSLSGQGLKEQYF. The DNA of the CDR3 is TGTGCCAGCAGCTTGTCCGGACAGGGACTGAAAGAGCAGTACTTC.

This clonotype was counted many times. The chain links TRBV10-2 to TRBJ2-2; possible D gene TRBD2, 5 bases. CDR3 length: 14 amino acids. Per the germline V gene, CDR1 is WSHSY and CDR2 is SAAADI. The germline V and J ends were trimmed by 6 bases and 0 bases, with 8 bases remaining between them. CDR3 sequence reads: CASSGVPNTGELFF. The CDR3 DNA sequence: TGCGCCAGCAGCGGGGTTCCGAACACCGGGGAGCTGTTTTTT.

This chain joins TRBV6-1 and TRBJ1-1; 9 bases are a match to TRBD1. Germline V lookup: CDR1 MNHNS, CDR2 SASEGT. V was clipped by 6 bases and J by 3 bases; unmatched bases: 11. This CDR3 is built from 16 residues. CDR3 sequence: CASRTGTGWGYTEAFF. CDR3 in DNA: TGTGCCAGCAGGACCGGGACAGGGTGGGGGTACACTGAAGCTTTCTTT.

This clonotype was recorded at least ten times. The CDR3 sequence is CASSFLTGGGTEAFF. As DNA, the CDR3 is TGTGCCAGCAGCTTTTTGACAGGGGGCGGGACTGAAGCTTTCTTT. The chain carries TRBV7-9 and TRBJ1-1; 10 bases align to TRBD1. From germline, CDR1 is SEHNR and CDR2 FQNEAQ (reference sequence). V lost 3 bases to trimming and J lost 5 bases; unmatched junction nucleotides: 6. This CDR3 contains 15 residues.